Detailed here is one T cell receptor (beta chain). Libraries were prepared by immunoSEQ multiplex PCR; TCRdb keeps only in-frame clonotypes and omits some of them. The sample includes over 45,000 clones, about 90% seen only once; the top ten take roughly 0.59%. This sample stems from a study of T cell changes during pregnancy in multiple sclerosis. The trim removed 1 base at V and 1 base at J, leaving 9 bases unmatched. In germline, CDR1 is SGHRS, CDR2 YFSETQ. The CDR3 runs 17 residues. This receptor was identified in a female donor with multiple sclerosis, enrolled in a pregnancy study. The sample was CD4+ T cells from peripheral blood mononuclear cells, taken after pregnancy. The rearrangement uses TRBV5-1 and TRBJ1-1; the match to TRBD1 covers 8 bases. The CDR3 coding sequence is TGCGCCAGCAGCTTGTTGGGAAGGACAGGGACGAACACTGAAGCTTTCTTT. Protein: CASSLLGRTGTNTEAFF.